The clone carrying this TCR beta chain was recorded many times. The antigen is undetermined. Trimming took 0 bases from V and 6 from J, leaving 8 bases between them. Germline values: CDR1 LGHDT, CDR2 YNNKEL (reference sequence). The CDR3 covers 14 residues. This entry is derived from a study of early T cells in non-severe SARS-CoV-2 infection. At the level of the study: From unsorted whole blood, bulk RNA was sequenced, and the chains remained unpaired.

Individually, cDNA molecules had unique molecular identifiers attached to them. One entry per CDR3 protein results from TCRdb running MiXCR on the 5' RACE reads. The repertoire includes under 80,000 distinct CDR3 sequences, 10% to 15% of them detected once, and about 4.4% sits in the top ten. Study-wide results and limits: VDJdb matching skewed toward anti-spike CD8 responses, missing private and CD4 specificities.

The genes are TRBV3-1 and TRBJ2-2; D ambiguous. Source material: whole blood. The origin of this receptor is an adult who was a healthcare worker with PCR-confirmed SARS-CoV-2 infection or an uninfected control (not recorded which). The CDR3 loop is CASSQEHVAGELFF. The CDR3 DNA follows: TGTGCCAGCAGCCAAGAGCATGTGGCCGGGGAGCTGTTTTTT.